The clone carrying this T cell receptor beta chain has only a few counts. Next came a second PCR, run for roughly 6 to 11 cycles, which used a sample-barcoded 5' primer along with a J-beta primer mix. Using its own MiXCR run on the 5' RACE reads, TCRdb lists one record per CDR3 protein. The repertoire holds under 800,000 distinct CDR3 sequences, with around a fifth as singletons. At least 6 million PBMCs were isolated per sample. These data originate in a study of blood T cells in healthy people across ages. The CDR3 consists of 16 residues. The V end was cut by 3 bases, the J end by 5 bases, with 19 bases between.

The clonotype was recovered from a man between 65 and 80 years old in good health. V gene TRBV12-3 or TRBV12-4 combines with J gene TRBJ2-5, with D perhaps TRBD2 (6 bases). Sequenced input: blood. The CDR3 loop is CASSLGNSGEAETQYF. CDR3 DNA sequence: TGTGCCAGCAGTTTGGGTAATAGCGGAGAGGCGGAGACCCAGTACTTC.